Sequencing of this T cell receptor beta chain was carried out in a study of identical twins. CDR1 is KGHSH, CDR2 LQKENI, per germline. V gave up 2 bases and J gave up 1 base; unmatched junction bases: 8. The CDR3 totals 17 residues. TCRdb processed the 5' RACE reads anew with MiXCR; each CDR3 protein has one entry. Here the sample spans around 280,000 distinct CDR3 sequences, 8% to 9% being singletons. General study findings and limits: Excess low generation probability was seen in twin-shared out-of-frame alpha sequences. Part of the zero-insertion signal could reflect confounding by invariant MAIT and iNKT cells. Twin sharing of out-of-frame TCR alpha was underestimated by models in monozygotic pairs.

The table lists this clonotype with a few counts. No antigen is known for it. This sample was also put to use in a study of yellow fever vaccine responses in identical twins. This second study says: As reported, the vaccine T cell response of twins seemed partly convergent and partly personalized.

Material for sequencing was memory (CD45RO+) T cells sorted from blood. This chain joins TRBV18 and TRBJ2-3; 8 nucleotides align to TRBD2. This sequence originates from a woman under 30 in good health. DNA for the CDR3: TGTGCCAGCTCACCATTCTCAGCGGGGGAGGGCACAGATACGCAGTATTTT. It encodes CASSPFSAGEGTDTQYF.